A single sample is the source of the 27 T cell receptor beta chains below, sequenced in a study of cytomegalovirus exposure and HLA in healthy donors. PCR amplification relied on 60 Vbeta primers (plus 13 Jbeta primers). The table came from immunoSEQ multiplex PCR; TCRdb's copy has only in-frame clones and leaves some out. The profile shows roughly 120,000 clones, just under 75% of them singletons. Sequenced input: PBMCs. The receptors were gathered from a man in his sixties in good health and CMV-seropositive.

This rearrangement joins TRBV29-1 to TRBJ1-3; D not resolved. V shed 7 bases and J shed 2 bases, with 9 bases lying between them. The V gene's germline CDR1 is SQVTM and CDR2 ANQGSEA. The CDR3 contains 12 residues. The CDR3 nucleotides are TGCAGCGCCCTCGTTACTGGAAACACCATATATTTT. Its protein product is CSALVTGNTIYF. The full variable domain, its missing parts supplied by reference TRBV29-1 and TRBJ1-3, is SAVISQKPSRDICQRGTSLTIQCQVDSQVTMMFWYRQQPGQSLTLIATANQGSEATYESGFVIDKFPISRPNLTFSTLTVSNMSPEDSSIYLCSALVTGNTIYFGEGSWLTVV.

This rearrangement joins TRBV5-4 to TRBJ1-1, with a tentative D call TRBD1 (5 bases). V gave up 2 bases and J gave up 12 bases, with 14 bases separating them. Germline CDR1 reads SGHNT; CDR2 reads YYREEE (reference sequence). The CDR3 consists of 12 residues. This CDR3 is CASSFTGARPFF. CDR3 coding DNA: TGTGCCAGCAGCTTCACAGGAGCACGGCCTTTCTTT.

The table lists this clone with a count of one. This chain links TRBV7-6 with TRBJ2-1; 10 bases are shared with TRBD2. Looked up from germline, CDR1 is SGHVS and CDR2 is FNYEAQ. The CDR3 is 15 amino acids. V was clipped by 5 bases and J by 10 bases; unmatched bases: 11. The DNA for the CDR3 is TGTGCCAGCAGCCCTACGCCGGGACTAGCGTACGAGCAGTTCTTC. Translation: CASSPTPGLAYEQFF.

This clone was seen only once. The J gene is TRBJ2-5, the V gene TRBV11-2; D gene unclear. The DNA end is more similar to TRBJ2-7, so the J call may be wrong. Germline V gives CDR1 SGHAT, CDR2 FQNNGV. This CDR3 has 12 residues. The CDR3 DNA reads TGTGCCAGCAGCTTTAGCTCCTACGAGCAGTACTTC. The encoded protein is CASSFSSYEQYF.

This rearrangement joins TRBV2 to TRBJ2-7; D gene uncertain. This CDR3 spans 12 amino acids. The V end was cut by 3 bases, the J end by 4 bases, with 7 bases between. Germline assignment: CDR1 SNHLY and CDR2 FYNNEI. The CDR3 sequence: CASSDSGYEQYF. The CDR3 DNA reads as TGTGCCAGCAGTGACTCGGGTTACGAGCAGTACTTC.

The rearrangement uses TRBV5-1 and TRBJ2-3; perhaps TRBD2 as D (5 bases). CDR1 is SGHRS and CDR2 is YFSETQ in the germline V gene. V lost 0 bases and J lost 4, with 9 bases in between. This CDR3 contains 14 residues. DNA of the CDR3: TGCGCCAGCAGCTTGGAGCTAGCCTCAGATACGCAGTATTTT. The encoded protein is CASSLELASDTQYF.

The genes are TRBV5-1 and TRBJ2-7; D is perhaps TRBD1 (6 bases). From germline, CDR1 is SGHRS and CDR2 YFSETQ. CDR3 size: 14 residues. Trimming removed 4 bases at V and 5 bases at J, with 16 bases between. The CDR3 loop is CASSIKQGAHEQYF. The CDR3 DNA reads as TGCGCCAGCAGCATTAAACAGGGAGCGCACGAGCAGTACTTC.

The chain uses TRBV18 and TRBJ1-4; 7 positions agree with TRBD1. Trimming cost V 4 bases and J 4 bases; bases outside gene matches: 3. CDR1 and CDR2 (germline): KGHSH, LQKENI. The CDR3 totals 14 residues. CDR3 in DNA: TGTGCCAGCTCACGACAGGGTGATAATGAAAAACTGTTTTTT. Amino acid sequence: CASSRQGDNEKLFF. The whole variable domain, filled in from reference TRBV18 and TRBJ1-4, reads NAGVMQNPRHLVRRRGQEARLRCSPMKGHSHVYWYRQLPEEGLKFMVYLQKENIIDESGMPKERFSAEFPKEGPSILRIQQVVRGDSAAYFCASSRQGDNEKLFFGSGTQLSVL.

This rearrangement joins TRBV27 to TRBJ1-6; 9 positions agree with TRBD1. Germline-derived CDR1 and CDR2 are MNHEY and SMNVEV (reference sequence). This CDR3 has 18 residues. The V and J ends lost 0 bases and 0 bases, in that order; junction bases with no gene match: 3. The CDR3 DNA is TGTGCCAGCAGTTTATCGGGGACAGGGCCCTCCTATAATTCACCCCTCCACTTT. As protein: CASSLSGTGPSYNSPLHF.

The chain couples TRBV2 to TRBJ1-2; D uncertain. The CDR3 is 13 amino acids. Germline CDR1 SNHLY, CDR2 FYNNEI. V lost 7 bases to trimming and J lost 7 bases, with 16 bases between them. The DNA of the CDR3 is TGTGCCAGCAACATTGGCGGGGAGCTTGGCTACACCTTC. It is translated as CASNIGGELGYTF.

This clone was observed once. The chain has TRBV5-1 and TRBJ2-5; the match to TRBD2 covers 8 bases. There are 14 residues in the CDR3. V shed 4 bases and J 2 bases; nucleotides not matched to a gene: 4. Germline assignment: CDR1 SGHRS and CDR2 YFSETQ. In DNA, the CDR3 is TGCGCCAGCAGCCCGGGGGGGACACAAGAGACCCAGTACTTC. Amino acids: CASSPGGTQETQYF. The entire variable domain, with the rest obtained from reference TRBV5-1 and TRBJ2-5, is as follows: KAGVTQTPRYLIKTRGQQVTLSCSPISGHRSVSWYQQTPGQGLQFLFEYFSETQRNKGNFPGRFSGRQFSNSRSEMNVSTLELGDSALYLCASSPGGTQETQYFGPGTRLLVL.

V and J are TRBV6-4 and TRBJ2-5, with 8 bases matching TRBD1. The germline V gene has CDR1 MRHNA and CDR2 SNTAGT. The CDR3 sequence is 13 residues long. The ends lost 4 bases at V and 6 bases at J; junction bases unmatched: 4. CDR3 in amino acids: CASSGDRGQTQYF. The CDR3 DNA follows: TGTGCCAGCAGTGGAGACAGGGGTCAGACCCAGTACTTC.

The chain uses TRBV7-2 and TRBJ1-1; 7 bases are shared with TRBD1. V was clipped by 5 bases and J by 1 base; unmatched bases: 7. The CDR3 has 15 residues. Germline CDR1 reads SGHTA; CDR2 reads FQGNSA. The CDR3 is CASSGSGGSNTEAFF. CDR3 in DNA: TGTGCCAGCAGCGGATCAGGGGGTTCGAACACTGAAGCTTTCTTT.

This rearrangement joins TRBV5-4 to TRBJ1-5; the match to TRBD1 covers 7 bases. This CDR3 is 13 amino acids long. The V and J ends lost 4 bases and 7 bases, in that order; junction bases with no gene match: 5. The germline CDR1 and CDR2 sequences are SGHNT and YYREEE (reference sequence). CDR3 region: CASSPQGGQPQHF. The CDR3 DNA is TGTGCCAGCAGCCCTCAGGGGGGCCAGCCCCAGCATTTT. Full variable domain (remainder filled in from reference TRBV5-4 and TRBJ1-5): ETGVTQSPTHLIKTRGQQVTLRCSSQSGHNTVSWYQQALGQGPQFIFQYYREEENGRGNFPPRFSGLQFPNYSSELNVNALELDDSALYLCASSPQGGQPQHFGDGTRLSIL.

This clone was picked up a small number of times. The V call is TRBV27, the J call TRBJ2-5; D is uncertain. This CDR3 has 15 residues. Germline CDR1 and CDR2: MNHEY and SMNVEV (reference sequence). Trimming pared 5 bases from V and 5 bases from J, leaving 18 bases between. The CDR3 loop is CASSPGSRYGETQYF. CDR3 nucleotide sequence: TGTGCCAGCAGTCCCGGGTCCCGGTACGGCGAGACCCAGTACTTC.

This chain joins TRBV10-3 and TRBJ1-3; D is undetermined. The CDR3 consists of 16 residues. Germline V lookup: CDR1 ENHRY, CDR2 SYGVKD. V shed 4 bases and J shed 4 bases, with 17 bases lying between them. The CDR3 loop is CAISVGDRGAGNTIYF. The CDR3 DNA is TGTGCCATCAGTGTCGGGGATCGGGGTGCGGGAAACACCATATATTTT.

The genes are TRBV19 and TRBJ1-2; TRBD1 matches 9 bases. The germline gives CDR1 LNHDA, CDR2 SQIVND (reference sequence). V lost 6 bases, J lost 6 bases, and 11 bases stayed unmatched. There are 15 residues in the CDR3. The CDR3: CASRRRDRDNNGYTF. CDR3 DNA: TGTGCCAGTAGAAGGCGGGACAGGGACAACAATGGCTACACCTTC.

V and J are TRBV5-1 and TRBJ1-5, with D unresolved. Germline assignment: CDR1 SGHRS and CDR2 YFSETQ. Trimming shortened V by 0 bases and J by 10 bases, and 11 bases separated the two germline ends. The CDR3 contains 13 residues. The CDR3 sequence is CASSLAIGDPQHF. DNA of the CDR3: TGCGCCAGCAGCTTGGCCATAGGAGATCCCCAGCATTTT.

V usage is TRBV27 and J usage is TRBJ2-1; 7 nucleotides align to TRBD1. Trimming removed 5 bases from V and 7 bases from J; junction bases left unmatched: 14. This CDR3 is 16 amino acids long. The germline CDR1 and CDR2 sequences are MNHEY and SMNVEV (reference sequence). The CDR3 nucleotides read TGTGCCAGCAGTCCCCCCCGACAGGGATCCCTAAATGAGCAGTTCTTC. Translation gives CASSPPRQGSLNEQFF.

This chain uses TRBV11-2 with TRBJ2-7; weak D call: TRBD2 (5 bases). Germline assignment: CDR1 SGHAT and CDR2 FQNNGV. The CDR3 loop spans 13 amino acids. Trimming removed 5 bases at V and 6 bases at J, with 14 bases between. CDR3 sequence: CASSPGVRSEQYF. The CDR3, as DNA: TGTGCCAGCAGCCCCGGGGTTAGGAGCGAGCAGTACTTC. Looking up the rest from reference TRBV11-2 and TRBJ2-7 gives the full variable domain: EAGVAQSPRYKIIEKRQSVAFWCNPISGHATLYWYQQILGQGPKLLIQFQNNGVVDDSQLPKDRFSAERLKGVDSTLKIQPAKLEDSAVYLCASSPGVRSEQYFGPGTRLTVT.

The V and J genes are TRBV5-5 and TRBJ1-2; D is possibly TRBD1 (5 bases). Germline V gives CDR1 SGHKS, CDR2 YYEKEE (reference sequence). The length of the CDR3 is 15 residues. V was shortened by 4 bases and J by 1 base, with 14 bases between the two germline ends. In DNA, the CDR3 is TGTGCCAGCAGCCAAACGGGGGACGTTAACTATGGCTACACCTTC. Protein sequence: CASSQTGDVNYGYTF.

The V gene is TRBV5-4, the J gene TRBJ2-5, with 10 bases aligning to TRBD2. This CDR3 has 15 residues. Per germline, CDR1 SGHNT and CDR2 YYREEE (reference sequence). Trimming took 2 bases from V and 2 from J; bases not matched to a gene: 3. CDR3 sequence reads: CASSFGAGGQETQYF. The CDR3, as DNA: TGTGCCAGCAGCTTCGGAGCGGGGGGGCAAGAGACCCAGTACTTC.

This sequence joins TRBV6-5 and TRBJ1-5; D is uncertain. The germline V gene has CDR1 MNHEY and CDR2 SVGAGI. This CDR3 has 14 residues. Trimming removed 5 bases at V and 0 bases at J, with 8 bases between. The CDR3 here is CASSATYSNQPQHF. The CDR3 region has the DNA TGTGCCAGCAGTGCCACTTATAGCAATCAGCCCCAGCATTTT.

This chain connects TRBV5-6 to TRBJ1-2, with TRBD1 as a possible D gene (5 bases). V lost 2 bases to trimming and J lost 8 bases, with 16 bases between them. The germline gives CDR1 SGHDT, CDR2 YYEEEE. The CDR3 runs to 14 residues. CDR3 amino acids: CASSFGVRVMGYTF. The CDR3 DNA is TGTGCCAGCAGCTTTGGCGTCAGGGTGATGGGCTACACCTTC.

The CDR3 loop is CASSLLADNEQFF. In DNA form, the CDR3 reads TGCGCCAGCAGCCTCTTAGCGGACAATGAGCAGTTCTTC. The chain recombines TRBV4-1 with TRBJ2-1, with D possibly matching TRBD2 (6 bases). Germline V gene sequence: CDR1 MGHRA, CDR2 YSYEKL. There are 13 residues in the CDR3. V dropped 4 bases and J dropped 5 bases, with 9 bases sitting between them.

The chain has TRBV28 and TRBJ1-4; D perhaps matches TRBD1 (5 bases). Germline V lookup: CDR1 MDHEN, CDR2 SYDVKM. The CDR3 is made up of 17 amino acids. V lost 3 bases, J lost 0 bases, and 14 bases lay in between. CDR3 sequence: CASSLAGGGSTNEKLFF. The DNA for the CDR3 is TGTGCCAGCAGTTTGGCGGGGGGTGGATCAACTAATGAAAAACTGTTTTTT.

The V call is TRBV28, the J call TRBJ1-3; no reliable D call. The V gene lost 3 bases and the J gene lost 3 bases, with 12 bases spanning the gap. Looked up from germline, CDR1 is MDHEN and CDR2 is SYDVKM. The CDR3 runs 15 residues. The CDR3 is CASSFGQLIGNTIYF. CDR3 nucleotide sequence: TGTGCCAGCAGTTTTGGGCAGCTCATTGGAAACACCATATATTTT.